This T cell receptor beta chain was documented in a study of CD8 T cells in ankylosing spondylitis. MiXCR, run by TCRdb on the 5' RACE reads, gives a single entry per CDR3 protein. The data show approximately 92,000 distinct CDR3 sequences, roughly 8.8% seen once. This clonotype was detected many times. Its antigen is unidentified. The CDR3 is 11 residues long. V lost 5 bases to trimming and J lost 6 bases, with 7 bases between them. The V gene's germline CDR1 is SGHVS and CDR2 FQNEAQ. Findings and limits, study-wide: Clones linked to disease were reported to show significant enrichment in matched ankylosing spondylitis synovial fluid. Eight or nine highly homologous variants made up a TCR beta motif that seemed to typify ankylosing spondylitis blood.

The source is a male donor with ankylosing spondylitis or in good health (not recorded which). The rearrangement links TRBV7-8 to TRBJ1-2; D is unclear. Sequencing was done on a sample of blood, either unsorted or a sorted T cell fraction (not recorded which). CDR3 nucleotide sequence: TGTGCCAGCAGCCTACTTAATGGCTACACCTTC. It yields the protein CASSLLNGYTF.